The clone carrying this TCR beta chain was recorded once. This entry comes from a study of OX40 agonist ivuxolimab in advanced cancers. Patients were ruled out by autoimmune disease history or systemic immunosuppression. The data were produced by immunoSEQ multiplex PCR, yet TCRdb's version contains in-frame clones alone and is incomplete. The table records fewer than 85,000 clones, 90% of them present only once. CDR1 is SGHRS, CDR2 YFSETQ, per germline. This CDR3 spans 17 amino acids. V lost 2 bases to trimming and J lost 4 bases; unmatched junction nucleotides: 10. This chain links TRBV5-1 with TRBJ2-3; 10 bases fit TRBD2. The sample was CD4+ or CD8+ T cells sorted from blood, taken in a trial of the OX40 agonist ivuxolimab. The sequence was collected from an adult with an advanced solid tumor such as melanoma, head and neck, liver or kidney cancer. The CDR3 nucleotides are TGCGCCAGCAGCTTAAGCGGGGGGGCCGTTTCAGCAGATACGCAGTATTTT. The encoded protein is CASSLSGGAVSADTQYF.